A single TCR beta chain is shown here with its context. This specimen comes from a study of blood T cell repertoires in COVID-19. Study background: COVID-19 samples collected from the United States, Italy and Spain covered acute and convalescent phases. T cells, B-cell-depleted T cells, or PBMCs provided the cDNA or gDNA that served as material.

With 3 bases removed from V and 6 bases from J, the gap between germline ends came to 8 bases. The CDR3 has 13 amino acids. CDR1 and CDR2 (germline): MRHNA, SNTAGT. Methods used by the authors: It was from reference gene primer amplification that nucleated cell counts were estimated. The repertoire was sequenced with immunoSEQ multiplex PCR; TCRdb's copy has only in-frame clones and lacks some. The D gene and trimming were derived from the DNA, and the V and J assignments and clone size from that table. Here the sample spans some 240,000 clones, approximately 80% being singletons. The sequenced sample was peripheral blood. The V and J genes are TRBV6-4 and TRBJ2-2; no reliable D call. The TCR was taken from a human donor in a cohort sampled during active COVID-19. The CDR3 region has the DNA TGTGCCAGCAGTGATGTGTATTCCGGGGAGCTGTTTTTT. The encoded protein is CASSDVYSGELFF.